One and the same sample provided the 15 T cell receptor beta chains below, sequenced in a study of graft-versus-host responses after intestinal transplantation. The antigens of these receptors remain unknown. Sequencing was performed with immunoSEQ multiplex PCR; in TCRdb, only in-frame clones are kept and a portion is missing. The repertoire has around 88,000 clones, less than 95% of them found once; the top ten carry less than 8.5%. The sample here was unstimulated CD8+ T cells sorted from spleen or lymph node cells, taken before transplant. These receptors were collected from a human donor who was the organ donor for an intestinal transplant.

This sequence joins TRBV11-2 and TRBJ1-4; D remains ambiguous. Germline CDR1 is SGHAT and CDR2 is FQNNGV. V shed 3 bases and J shed 4 bases, with 0 bases lying between them. The CDR3 spans 11 residues. The CDR3 protein is CASSFNEKLFF. CDR3 bases: TGTGCCAGCAGCTTTAATGAAAAACTGTTTTTT.

The chain is built from TRBV10-3 and TRBJ2-1, with D possibly TRBD1 on 6 matching bases. With 7 bases removed from V and 3 bases from J, the gap between germline ends came to 16 bases. The CDR3 covers 15 residues. Germline values: CDR1 ENHRY, CDR2 SYGVKD. The CDR3 DNA follows: TGTGCCATCATGAAAAGGGGGTTCCTCTACAATGAGCAGTTCTTC. Its translation is CAIMKRGFLYNEQFF.

The gene calls are TRBV2 and TRBJ1-1; D unclear. The CDR3 has 12 residues. V lost 8 bases, J lost 1 base, and 8 bases lay in between. From germline, CDR1 is SNHLY and CDR2 FYNNEI. The CDR3 sequence: CASPSSNTEAFF. In DNA form, the CDR3 reads TGTGCCAGCCCTTCTTCGAACACTGAAGCTTTCTTT.

This chain links TRBV11-2 with TRBJ2-1; no definite D call. V shed 4 bases and J shed 10 bases, with 11 bases lying between them. Per germline, CDR1 SGHAT and CDR2 FQNNGV. This CDR3 comprises 12 residues. As DNA, the CDR3 is TGTGCCAGCAGCTCGCTGGACGGGGAGCAGTTCTTC. Its protein product is CASSSLDGEQFF.

The chain joins TRBV6-1 to TRBJ2-1; 12 bases agree with TRBD2. Per the germline V gene, CDR1 is MNHNS and CDR2 is SASEGT. V trimming: 2 bases; J trimming: 4 bases; junction bases outside the gene matches: 0. This CDR3 has 15 residues. The CDR3 sequence is CASSELAGGYNEQFF. The CDR3 nucleotides read TGTGCCAGCAGTGAACTAGCGGGGGGGTACAATGAGCAGTTCTTC.

The V call is TRBV27, the J call TRBJ1-1; TRBD1 aligns across 9 bases. The V gene's germline CDR1 is MNHEY and CDR2 SMNVEV (reference sequence). The V segment lost 2 bases and the J segment 5 bases; nucleotides outside the gene matches: 9. CDR3 length equals 16 residues. CDR3 protein: CASSLNGTGRSTEAFF. Written as DNA, the CDR3 is TGTGCCAGCAGTTTAAATGGGACAGGGAGAAGTACTGAAGCTTTCTTT.

The count of this clone is one. This sequence joins TRBV13 and TRBJ1-1; tentative D call: TRBD1 (6 bases). This CDR3 comprises 15 residues. The germline V gene has CDR1 PRHDT and CDR2 FYEKMQ (reference sequence). The ends were cut back, 4 bases at V and 0 bases at J, with 12 bases in the middle. The CDR3 DNA follows: TGTGCCAGCAGCTCCCGGACAGACATGAACACTGAAGCTTTCTTT. Encoded protein: CASSSRTDMNTEAFF.

This clone came up once. The genes are TRBV5-5 and TRBJ2-1, with 13 bases lining up with TRBD2. The CDR3 covers 16 residues. The V gene end was trimmed by 3 bases and the J gene end by 1 base; junction bases not matched to a gene: 1. From germline, CDR1 is SGHKS and CDR2 YYEKEE (reference sequence). CDR3 residues: CASSWGLAGSYNEQFF. The CDR3 region has the DNA TGTGCCAGCAGCTGGGGACTAGCGGGGTCCTACAATGAGCAGTTCTTC.

This clone was detected only once. Written as DNA, the CDR3 is TGTGCCAGCAGTTACGGTGGGACAGACTCCTACGAGCAGTACTTC. Protein product: CASSYGGTDSYEQYF. This sequence joins TRBV6-5 and TRBJ2-7, with TRBD1 matching over 7 bases. The V and J ends lost 2 bases and 0 bases, in that order; junction bases with no gene match: 4. This CDR3 comprises 15 residues. CDR1 is MNHEY and CDR2 is SVGAGI in the germline V gene.

In this sample, this clone turned up a few times. DNA of the CDR3: TGTGCCAGCAGCTTGGACAGCCCTTTTTTGAACACTGAAGCTTTCTTT. It is translated as CASSLDSPFLNTEAFF. The chain has TRBV5-5 and TRBJ1-1; D is undetermined. This CDR3 is 16 amino acids long. The V gene lost 0 bases and the J gene lost 0 bases, with 12 bases spanning the gap. Germline assignment: CDR1 SGHKS and CDR2 YYEKEE (reference sequence).

CDR3 in amino acids: CASSEPGSVTGELFF. The CDR3 DNA reads as TGTGCCAGCAGTGAACCGGGGTCGGTCACCGGGGAGCTGTTTTTT. V usage is TRBV6-1 and J usage is TRBJ2-2; TRBD2 might be the D (5 bases). The length of the CDR3 is 15 residues. The V end was cut by 2 bases, the J end by 4 bases, with 11 bases between. Germline V gene data show CDR1 as MNHNS and CDR2 as SASEGT.

The rearrangement joins TRBV7-2 to TRBJ2-7; a possible D gene is TRBD2 (6 bases). Per germline, CDR1 SGHTA and CDR2 FQGNSA. V was cut by 5 bases and J by 0 bases, with 17 bases left in between. CDR3 length equals 16 residues. The CDR3 DNA reads TGTGCCAGCAGCCTCTACGGGACTCTCAGCTCCTACGAGCAGTACTTC. It codes for CASSLYGTLSSYEQYF.

The CDR3 bases are TGTGCCAGTAGCCGACAGGGGGGGAGCTCCTACAATGAGCAGTTCTTC. Encoded protein: CASSRQGGSSYNEQFF. The rearrangement links TRBV19 to TRBJ2-1; 9 nucleotides match TRBD1. The CDR3 runs 16 residues. Germline V gene sequence: CDR1 LNHDA, CDR2 SQIVND (reference sequence). The J segment lost 0 bases and the V segment lost 6 bases, leaving 6 bases of the junction unmatched.

The chain employs TRBV5-4 and TRBJ2-2, with 7 bases fitting TRBD1. The V gene's germline CDR1 is SGHNT and CDR2 YYREEE (reference sequence). After removal of 0 bases from V and 5 bases from J, the junction contained 7 bases not matched to a gene. This CDR3 spans 16 amino acids. CDR3 coding DNA: TGTGCCAGCAGCTTGGCACCGGGACAGTCAACCGGGGAGCTGTTTTTT. Translation: CASSLAPGQSTGELFF.

The rearrangement links TRBV9 to TRBJ1-2; tentatively, D is TRBD1 (6 bases). The V gene's germline CDR1 is SGDLS and CDR2 YYNGEE. Trimming took 4 bases from V and 3 from J, leaving 16 bases between them. This CDR3 comprises 15 residues. CDR3 in DNA: TGTGCCAGCAGCATCCTCCCCGAGGGGGACTATGGCTACACCTTC. This sequence encodes CASSILPEGDYGYTF.